This is a list of T cell receptor beta chains from one sample in a study of T cell changes during pregnancy in multiple sclerosis. Measured with immunoSEQ multiplex PCR; TCRdb has only the in-frame clones, and not every one. Here the sample spans about 67,000 clones, 80% to 95% being singletons. The specimen comprised peripheral blood, sampled in the second trimester of pregnancy. The receptors come from a female donor with multiple sclerosis, enrolled in a pregnancy study. The CDR3 runs from the conserved cysteine through the conserved F or W. Each record gives: V gene, D gene, J gene, clone size, CDR3 DNA, CDR3 protein. D genes are given only for firm matches. Clone size is not always given. Where it is, it says once, few, many or a class for expanded clones.

V: TRBV7-6; D: -; J: TRBJ1-4; size: once; DNA: TGTGCCAGCAGGGGTTTGAGGGAAAATGAAAAACTGTTTTTT; CDR3: CASRGLRENEKLFF
V: TRBV6-5; D: -; J: TRBJ1-1; size: -; DNA: TGTGCCAGCAATGGGGGGGCTGAAGCTTTCTTT; CDR3: CASNGGAEAFF
V: TRBV6-1; D: TRBD1; J: TRBJ2-7; size: -; DNA: TGTGCCAGCAGTGAAGCATTTTGGACAGGCACCTACGAGCAGTACTTC; CDR3: CASSEAFWTGTYEQYF
V: TRBV27; D: -; J: TRBJ2-3; size: -; DNA: TGTGCCAGCAGTTTTACTCTAGATCCAGATACGCAGTATTTT; CDR3: CASSFTLDPDTQYF
V: TRBV9; D: TRBD1; J: TRBJ2-7; size: -; DNA: TGTGCCAGCAGCCCCGGACAGGGGAGCGAGCAGTACTTC; CDR3: CASSPGQGSEQYF
V: TRBV7-2; D: -; J: TRBJ2-1; size: -; DNA: TGTGCCAGCAGCTCCACATCAGGCCCTGAGCAGTTCTTC; CDR3: CASSSTSGPEQFF
V: TRBV5-4; D: TRBD2; J: TRBJ2-1; size: -; DNA: TGTGCCAGCAGTTTAGATGGCGGGAGAGGATCCAATGAGCAGTTCTTC; CDR3: CASSLDGGRGSNEQFF
V: TRBV27; D: TRBD1; J: TRBJ1-2; size: once; DNA: TGTGCCAGCAGGCGTGGTTGGGACAGGGTTAACTATGGCTACACCTTC; CDR3: CASRRGWDRVNYGYTF
V: TRBV19; D: -; J: TRBJ1-2; size: once; DNA: TGTGCCAGTAGTGCGCTTAGGAGACCCTATGGCTACACCTTC; CDR3: CASSALRRPYGYTF
V: TRBV11-3; D: -; J: TRBJ2-1; size: -; DNA: TGTGCCAGCAGCTTACGGGAGAGGGAATTTGAGCAGTTCTTC; CDR3: CASSLREREFEQFF
V: TRBV4-2; D: -; J: TRBJ1-2; size: -; DNA: TGTGCCAGCAGCCAAGATATGGGAGGGACCTATGGCTACACCTTC; CDR3: CASSQDMGGTYGYTF
V: TRBV27; D: -; J: TRBJ1-4; size: -; DNA: TGTGCCAGCTCGAAACGAGATAATGAAAAACTGTTTTTT; CDR3: CASSKRDNEKLFF
V: TRBV28; D: TRBD1; J: TRBJ2-7; size: -; DNA: TGTGCCAGCACCCTCGGGGGACAGGGCACCTACGAGCAGTACTTC; CDR3: CASTLGGQGTYEQYF
V: TRBV21-1; D: -; J: TRBJ1-4; size: medium-sized; DNA: TGTGCCAGCAGCAAAGTCCCAGGTGAAAAACTGTTTTTT; CDR3: CASSKVPGEKLFF
V: TRBV6-4; D: TRBD1; J: TRBJ1-1; size: -; DNA: TGTGCCAGCAGGGCCGGACAGGGTGAAGCTTTCTTT; CDR3: CASRAGQGEAFF
V: TRBV25-1; D: TRBD2; J: TRBJ2-1; size: -; DNA: TGTGCCAGCAGTGCGAAACTAGCGGGGGTCGGGTCGTATGAGCAGTTCTTC; CDR3: CASSAKLAGVGSYEQFF
V: TRBV7-9; D: TRBD2; J: TRBJ2-3; size: -; DNA: TGTGCCAGCAGCTTTAAACTAGCGGGGCTCACAGATACGCAGTATTTT; CDR3: CASSFKLAGLTDTQYF
V: TRBV20-1; D: -; J: TRBJ2-1; size: -; DNA: TGCAGTGCTAGTCAGCGGGAGCAGTTCTTC; CDR3: CSASQREQFF
V: TRBV6-6; D: -; J: TRBJ2-1; size: -; DNA: TGTGCCAGCAGTTACTCGATGTCTAGCGATTACAATGAGCAGTTCTTC; CDR3: CASSYSMSSDYNEQFF
V: TRBV6-4; D: TRBD1; J: TRBJ2-1; size: -; DNA: TGTGCCAGCAGTGACGTCCAGGGGGTATCCTACAATGAGCAGTTCTTC; CDR3: CASSDVQGVSYNEQFF
V: TRBV6-6; D: -; J: TRBJ1-2; size: -; DNA: TGTGCCAGCAGTTACACTGGAGACGGCTACACCTTC; CDR3: CASSYTGDGYTF
V: TRBV7-2; D: TRBD1; J: TRBJ2-1; size: -; DNA: TGTGCCAGCAGCTTAGCCGGGACAGGGGCAAATGAGCAGTTCTTC; CDR3: CASSLAGTGANEQFF
V: TRBV5-1; D: TRBD1; J: TRBJ2-3; size: -; DNA: TGCGCCAGCAGCATAACCGGGACAGGGGTCACAGATACGCAGTATTTT; CDR3: CASSITGTGVTDTQYF
V: TRBV11-3; D: -; J: TRBJ2-2; size: -; DNA: TGTGCCAGCAGCCCACATACAGGGACCGGGGAGCTGTTTTTT; CDR3: CASSPHTGTGELFF
V: TRBV7-7; D: TRBD2; J: TRBJ2-2; size: -; DNA: TGTGCCAGCAGCAGACCTAGCGGGGAGGGCACCGGGGAGCTGTTTTTT; CDR3: CASSRPSGEGTGELFF
V: TRBV30; D: TRBD2; J: TRBJ2-6; size: few; DNA: TGTGCCTGGAGTGTACCGGGCGGGAGAGTTGGGGCCAACGTCCTGACTTTC; CDR3: CAWSVPGGRVGANVLTF
V: TRBV28; D: -; J: TRBJ2-1; size: -; DNA: TGTGCCAGCAGTTTATCACCGGGTAGCTCCTACAATGAGCAGTTCTTC; CDR3: CASSLSPGSSYNEQFF
V: TRBV12-5; D: TRBD1; J: TRBJ2-1; size: -; DNA: TGTGCTAGTGGTTTGCCGACAGGGTCCCACGATGAGCAGTTCTTC; CDR3: CASGLPTGSHDEQFF
V: TRBV4-3; D: TRBD1; J: TRBJ1-3; size: few; DNA: TGCGCCAGCAGCCAAGATCGGGACAGCTCTGGAAACACCATATATTTT; CDR3: CASSQDRDSSGNTIYF
V: TRBV7-2; D: TRBD1; J: TRBJ2-1; size: -; DNA: TGTGCCAGCAGCCCAGACTCCGGGACAGAATACAATGAGCAGTTCTTC; CDR3: CASSPDSGTEYNEQFF
V: TRBV30; D: TRBD1; J: TRBJ2-4; size: -; DNA: TGTGCCTGGAATACATTCCGGGACAGGGAGGGAAACATTCAGTACTTC; CDR3: CAWNTFRDREGNIQYF
V: TRBV12-5; D: TRBD1; J: TRBJ1-5; size: -; DNA: TGTGCTAGTGGTTTGGGAACAGGGGCCAATCAGCCCCAGCATTTT; CDR3: CASGLGTGANQPQHF
V: TRBV25-1; D: -; J: TRBJ1-4; size: -; DNA: TGTGCCAGCAGTGACCTGACAGTGACGGGTGAAAAACTGTTTTTT; CDR3: CASSDLTVTGEKLFF
V: TRBV10-3; D: -; J: TRBJ1-6; size: -; DNA: TGTGCCATCAGTGAGCCCACAGGGATCGGTAATTCACCCCTCCACTTT; CDR3: CAISEPTGIGNSPLHF
V: TRBV7-9; D: -; J: TRBJ1-6; size: few; DNA: TGTGCCAGCACCTCAAAGGGGCCAGGCAATTCACCCCTCCACTTT; CDR3: CASTSKGPGNSPLHF
V: TRBV7-2; D: TRBD1; J: TRBJ2-7; size: -; DNA: TGTGCCAGCAGCCCTCGACAGGGGTTGGCCTACGAGCAGTACTTC; CDR3: CASSPRQGLAYEQYF
V: TRBV4-2; D: TRBD1; J: TRBJ2-2; size: -; DNA: TGTGCCAGCAGCCAAGAAGACAGGGCGGACCGGGAGCTGTTTTTT; CDR3: CASSQEDRADRELFF
V: TRBV27; D: TRBD1; J: TRBJ2-7; size: -; DNA: TGTGCCAGCAGTGCGGGACAGGGCTACGAGCAGTACTTC; CDR3: CASSAGQGYEQYF
V: TRBV4-3; D: TRBD1; J: TRBJ1-6; size: -; DNA: TGCGCCAGCAGCCAAGATGTGACAGGGGGTAATTCACCCCTCCACTTT; CDR3: CASSQDVTGGNSPLHF
V: TRBV4-1; D: -; J: TRBJ1-5; size: -; DNA: TGCGATGGGACTGGATGGGATCCCAATCAGCCCCAGCATTTT; CDR3: CDGTGWDPNQPQHF
V: TRBV6-5; D: -; J: TRBJ2-5; size: -; DNA: TGTGCCAGCAGTTCAAGGGGCCAGACCCAGTACTTC; CDR3: CASSSRGQTQYF
V: TRBV4-3; D: -; J: TRBJ1-3; size: -; DNA: TGCGCCAGCAGCCAAGCTTATCCCGTATCTGGAAACACCATATATTTT; CDR3: CASSQAYPVSGNTIYF
V: TRBV9; D: -; J: TRBJ2-1; size: -; DNA: TGTGCCAGCAGCGTCCTTAGCGGCAATGAGCAGTTCTTC; CDR3: CASSVLSGNEQFF
V: TRBV6-6; D: -; J: TRBJ1-5; size: -; DNA: TGTGCCAGCAGTTCAGGGAATCCCGGTCAGCCCCAGCATTTT; CDR3: CASSSGNPGQPQHF
V: TRBV19; D: TRBD1; J: TRBJ2-1; size: -; DNA: TGTGCCAGTAGGTGGGGGGACAGGGTAAACAATGAGCAGTTCTTC; CDR3: CASRWGDRVNNEQFF
V: TRBV13; D: TRBD2; J: TRBJ2-1; size: -; DNA: TGTGCCAGCAGCGTCGGGGGGGCCAGGTACAATGAGCAGTTCTTC; CDR3: CASSVGGARYNEQFF
V: TRBV2; D: -; J: TRBJ1-5; size: once; DNA: TGTGCCAGCAGTGAACAAGGGGCACACAATCAGCCCCAGCATTTT; CDR3: CASSEQGAHNQPQHF
V: TRBV29-1; D: -; J: TRBJ2-6; size: -; DNA: TGCAGCGTTCACTCTGGGGCCAACGTCCTGACTTTC; CDR3: CSVHSGANVLTF
V: TRBV6-1; D: -; J: TRBJ2-7; size: once; DNA: TGTGCCAGCAGTGTCGCAGGCGAGTACGAGCAGTACTTC; CDR3: CASSVAGEYEQYF